This is a list of T cell receptor beta chains from one sample in a study of blood T cell repertoires in COVID-19. This table comes from immunoSEQ multiplex PCR, and its TCRdb copy is limited to in-frame clones, with some not included. This table holds about 99,000 clones, 60% to 85% found once. Material: peripheral blood. The receptors originated from a woman older than 75 with active or convalescent COVID-19. Each CDR3 is given with its conserved first and last residue. The order of the fields is V gene, clone size, D gene, J gene, CDR3 DNA, CDR3 protein. The D gene is left open where the match is weak. Clone size is not always given. Where it is, it says once, few, many or a class for expanded clones.

v_call: TRBV20-1; clone_size: NA; d_call: NA; j_call: TRBJ1-4; cdr3_nt: TGCAGTGCTAGTGGTAATCAGCCTAGAAAGCTGTTTTTT; cdr3_aa: CSASGNQPRKLFF
v_call: TRBV5-1; clone_size: NA; d_call: NA; j_call: TRBJ2-7; cdr3_nt: TGTGCCAGCAGCTTGGGGCCACGCTACGAGCAGTACTTC; cdr3_aa: CASSLGPRYEQYF
v_call: TRBV2; clone_size: NA; d_call: NA; j_call: TRBJ2-1; cdr3_nt: TGTGCCAGCAGCTTGAGGCGGAACTACAATGAGCAGTTCTTC; cdr3_aa: CASSLRRNYNEQFF
v_call: TRBV3-1/TRBV3-2; clone_size: once; d_call: TRBD2; j_call: TRBJ2-5; cdr3_nt: TGTGCCAGCAGCCTCCGGGGGGGGGATACCCAGTACTTC; cdr3_aa: CASSLRGGDTQYF
v_call: TRBV28; clone_size: NA; d_call: TRBD1; j_call: TRBJ1-2; cdr3_nt: TGTGCCAGCAGTATAACGGGACAGACGTATGGCTACACCTTC; cdr3_aa: CASSITGQTYGYTF
v_call: TRBV6-2/TRBV6-3; clone_size: once; d_call: TRBD2; j_call: TRBJ2-7; cdr3_nt: TGTGCCAGCAGTTCCTCCCCGACTAGCGGGAGGGTCTACGAGCAGTACTTC; cdr3_aa: CASSSSPTSGRVYEQYF
v_call: TRBV4-2; clone_size: NA; d_call: NA; j_call: TRBJ2-5; cdr3_nt: TGTGCCAGCAGTCGTGCTGGACCGGGAGCCAGTCCAGAGACCCAGTACTTC; cdr3_aa: CASSRAGPGASPETQYF
v_call: TRBV19; clone_size: NA; d_call: TRBD1; j_call: TRBJ1-2; cdr3_nt: TGTGCCAGTAGTATGAACAGGGGCATCTATGGCTACACCTTC; cdr3_aa: CASSMNRGIYGYTF
v_call: TRBV7-6; clone_size: NA; d_call: TRBD2; j_call: TRBJ2-7; cdr3_nt: TGTGCCAGCAGCCCCCGGCCCGCCGGGACTAGCGGATCCTACGAGCAGTACTTC; cdr3_aa: CASSPRPAGTSGSYEQYF
v_call: TRBV3-1/TRBV3-2; clone_size: NA; d_call: TRBD1; j_call: TRBJ1-1; cdr3_nt: TGTGCCAGCAGATTTGGGACAGGGGGGATGAACACTGAAGCTTTCTTT; cdr3_aa: CASRFGTGGMNTEAFF
v_call: TRBV11-3; clone_size: once; d_call: TRBD2; j_call: TRBJ2-1; cdr3_nt: TGTGCCAGCAGCTTAAGGGGCGCAGCGGGAGGGTCCTACAATGAGCAGTTCTTC; cdr3_aa: CASSLRGAAGGSYNEQFF
v_call: TRBV28; clone_size: NA; d_call: TRBD1; j_call: TRBJ2-2; cdr3_nt: TGTGCCAGCAGAGTCCAGGGGGCGCAGAACACCGGGGAGCTGTTTTTT; cdr3_aa: CASRVQGAQNTGELFF
v_call: TRBV7-2; clone_size: NA; d_call: TRBD1; j_call: TRBJ1-1; cdr3_nt: TGTGCCAGCAGCAACCAGGGGGGCACTGAAGCTTTCTTT; cdr3_aa: CASSNQGGTEAFF
v_call: TRBV4-3; clone_size: NA; d_call: NA; j_call: TRBJ1-1; cdr3_nt: TGCGCCAGCAGCCAATACGTCCAGGGTAACACTGAAGCTTTCTTT; cdr3_aa: CASSQYVQGNTEAFF
v_call: TRBV5-6; clone_size: NA; d_call: TRBD2; j_call: TRBJ2-5; cdr3_nt: TGTGCCAGCAGCTTGTTCGACGCGGGAGGGCCATCAGAGACCCAGTACTTC; cdr3_aa: CASSLFDAGGPSETQYF
v_call: TRBV28; clone_size: NA; d_call: TRBD1; j_call: TRBJ2-3; cdr3_nt: TGTGCCAGCAGTTCGACAGGGGAAGATACGCAGTATTTT; cdr3_aa: CASSSTGEDTQYF
v_call: TRBV5-1; clone_size: NA; d_call: TRBD1; j_call: TRBJ2-5; cdr3_nt: TGCGCCAGCAGCTTGGGGGACAGGGGTCAAGAGACCCAGTACTTC; cdr3_aa: CASSLGDRGQETQYF
v_call: TRBV19; clone_size: NA; d_call: NA; j_call: TRBJ2-2; cdr3_nt: TGTGCCAGTAGTATCAGGGGTGCCTCTAGGATCGCCGGGGAGCTGTTTTTT; cdr3_aa: CASSIRGASRIAGELFF
v_call: TRBV11-2; clone_size: NA; d_call: NA; j_call: TRBJ1-1; cdr3_nt: TGTGCCAGCAGCTTAATTTTGAGGACTGAAGCTTTCTTT; cdr3_aa: CASSLILRTEAFF
v_call: TRBV18; clone_size: NA; d_call: TRBD1; j_call: TRBJ2-3; cdr3_nt: TGTGCCAGCTCACCAACTCCCGGGACAGGGGGCCGTACAGATACGCAGTATTTT; cdr3_aa: CASSPTPGTGGRTDTQYF
v_call: TRBV27; clone_size: NA; d_call: TRBD1; j_call: TRBJ1-4; cdr3_nt: TGTGCCAGCAGGAAGACAGGGGGAGGCGAAAAACTGTTTTTT; cdr3_aa: CASRKTGGGEKLFF
v_call: TRBV2; clone_size: NA; d_call: NA; j_call: TRBJ2-7; cdr3_nt: TGTGCCAGTAAGCAGGGGAAATACTCCTACGAGCAGTACTTC; cdr3_aa: CASKQGKYSYEQYF
v_call: TRBV20-1; clone_size: once; d_call: TRBD1; j_call: TRBJ1-1; cdr3_nt: TGCAGTGCTCGCTCGGACAGGGGAGCTTTCTTT; cdr3_aa: CSARSDRGAFF
v_call: TRBV19; clone_size: NA; d_call: TRBD1; j_call: TRBJ1-2; cdr3_nt: TGTGCCAGTAGTATTTACGGACAGGGGTATAACTATGGCTACACCTTC; cdr3_aa: CASSIYGQGYNYGYTF
v_call: TRBV11-2; clone_size: NA; d_call: NA; j_call: TRBJ2-5; cdr3_nt: TGTGCCAGCAGCTTACTGGGGACTCTGGAGACCCAGTACTTC; cdr3_aa: CASSLLGTLETQYF
v_call: TRBV28; clone_size: NA; d_call: NA; j_call: TRBJ1-1; cdr3_nt: TGTGCCAGCAGTCGTTCAAGGGGCTTGATGAACACTGAAGCTTTCTTT; cdr3_aa: CASSRSRGLMNTEAFF
v_call: TRBV27; clone_size: NA; d_call: NA; j_call: TRBJ2-1; cdr3_nt: TGTGCCAGCAGTGCCAGCGGAGACAATGAGCAGTTCTTC; cdr3_aa: CASSASGDNEQFF
v_call: TRBV29-1; clone_size: few; d_call: NA; j_call: TRBJ1-3; cdr3_nt: TGCAGCGTTGAAGGGACAGTAAACTCTGGAAACACCATATATTTT; cdr3_aa: CSVEGTVNSGNTIYF
v_call: TRBV7-9; clone_size: NA; d_call: NA; j_call: TRBJ2-1; cdr3_nt: TGTGCCAGCAGCTTAAAACAGGGTGACCCGAATGAGCAGTTCTTC; cdr3_aa: CASSLKQGDPNEQFF
v_call: TRBV7-3; clone_size: NA; d_call: TRBD1; j_call: TRBJ2-7; cdr3_nt: TGTGCCAGCAGCTCTGACAGGGAAAGCTACGAGCAGTACTTC; cdr3_aa: CASSSDRESYEQYF
v_call: TRBV18; clone_size: NA; d_call: NA; j_call: TRBJ2-5; cdr3_nt: TGTGCCAGCTCACTCTTAACGGGGGGCGGAGAGACCCAGTACTTC; cdr3_aa: CASSLLTGGGETQYF
v_call: TRBV12-3/TRBV12-4; clone_size: NA; d_call: TRBD1; j_call: TRBJ2-1; cdr3_nt: TGTGCCAGCACCTCTCAGACAGGGAGTGAGCAGTTCTTC; cdr3_aa: CASTSQTGSEQFF
v_call: TRBV18; clone_size: NA; d_call: TRBD2; j_call: TRBJ2-2; cdr3_nt: TGTGCCAGCTCACCAAGGGGACTAGCGGGAACCGGGGAGCTGTTTTTT; cdr3_aa: CASSPRGLAGTGELFF
v_call: TRBV30; clone_size: NA; d_call: TRBD1; j_call: TRBJ2-3; cdr3_nt: TGTGCCTGGAGTGTAGGGGACAGGGTGACAGATACGCAGTATTTT; cdr3_aa: CAWSVGDRVTDTQYF
v_call: TRBV4-2; clone_size: NA; d_call: NA; j_call: TRBJ1-2; cdr3_nt: TGTGCCAGCAGCCCCTATGCGGTGAACTATGGCTACACCTTC; cdr3_aa: CASSPYAVNYGYTF
v_call: TRBV19; clone_size: NA; d_call: TRBD2; j_call: TRBJ2-1; cdr3_nt: TGTGCCAGTAGTCCCTCTCGGGGGGGGAGAACCTACAATGAGCAGTTCTTC; cdr3_aa: CASSPSRGGRTYNEQFF
v_call: TRBV5-4; clone_size: NA; d_call: NA; j_call: TRBJ1-4; cdr3_nt: TGTGCCAGCAGCTTGGGGGACATAGGGAAGGAAAAACTGTTTTTT; cdr3_aa: CASSLGDIGKEKLFF
v_call: TRBV29-1; clone_size: NA; d_call: NA; j_call: TRBJ2-6; cdr3_nt: TGCAGCGGGAGCTCTGGGGCCAACGTCCTGACTTTC; cdr3_aa: CSGSSGANVLTF
v_call: TRBV13; clone_size: few; d_call: TRBD2; j_call: TRBJ2-1; cdr3_nt: TGTGCCAGCAGCCCCGGACTAGCGGGATACGAGCAGTTCTTC; cdr3_aa: CASSPGLAGYEQFF
v_call: TRBV4-2; clone_size: NA; d_call: NA; j_call: TRBJ1-4; cdr3_nt: TGTGCCAGCAGCCAAGTGAAACGGACTAATGAAAAACTGTTTTTT; cdr3_aa: CASSQVKRTNEKLFF
v_call: TRBV9; clone_size: NA; d_call: TRBD2; j_call: TRBJ2-1; cdr3_nt: TGTGCCAGCAGCCCTAGCGGGAGGGCTCACAATGAGCAGTTCTTC; cdr3_aa: CASSPSGRAHNEQFF
v_call: TRBV19; clone_size: NA; d_call: NA; j_call: TRBJ1-3; cdr3_nt: TGTGCCACCAGAAGTCGGGGAGGGTCTGGAAACACCATATATTTT; cdr3_aa: CATRSRGGSGNTIYF
v_call: TRBV5-1; clone_size: NA; d_call: TRBD1; j_call: TRBJ1-6; cdr3_nt: TGTGCCAGCAGACCTGAGGGACAGGGTAATTCACCCCTCCACTTT; cdr3_aa: CASRPEGQGNSPLHF
v_call: TRBV29-1; clone_size: NA; d_call: TRBD1; j_call: TRBJ2-7; cdr3_nt: TGCAGCGCCACAAGGGACAGCTACGAGCAGTACTTC; cdr3_aa: CSATRDSYEQYF
v_call: TRBV18; clone_size: NA; d_call: NA; j_call: TRBJ1-6; cdr3_nt: TGTGCCAGCTCACCGGCGGAGGGTTATAATTCACCCCTCCACTTT; cdr3_aa: CASSPAEGYNSPLHF
v_call: TRBV5-5; clone_size: NA; d_call: NA; j_call: TRBJ2-7; cdr3_nt: TGTGCCAGCAGCTTACGCTCTCAGACAGGAGCCTACGAGCAGTACTTC; cdr3_aa: CASSLRSQTGAYEQYF
v_call: TRBV28; clone_size: NA; d_call: TRBD2; j_call: TRBJ2-1; cdr3_nt: TGTGCCAGCATCCCGAGCGGGAGGTTCTACAATGAGCAGTTCTTC; cdr3_aa: CASIPSGRFYNEQFF
v_call: TRBV19; clone_size: NA; d_call: NA; j_call: TRBJ2-1; cdr3_nt: TGTGCCAGTAGTTCTGGCGGGAATGAGCAGTTCTTC; cdr3_aa: CASSSGGNEQFF
v_call: TRBV6-5; clone_size: NA; d_call: NA; j_call: TRBJ2-3; cdr3_nt: TGTGCCAGCAGCATAGGGAGAACAGATACGCAGTATTTT; cdr3_aa: CASSIGRTDTQYF
v_call: TRBV7-8; clone_size: NA; d_call: TRBD2; j_call: TRBJ2-4; cdr3_nt: TGTGCCAGCAGCCCGCTAGGGACTAGCGGTAAAAACATTCAGTACTTC; cdr3_aa: CASSPLGTSGKNIQYF
v_call: TRBV6-5; clone_size: NA; d_call: NA; j_call: TRBJ2-1; cdr3_nt: TGTGCCAGCAGGGAGGTCAGGGGGGCGGGAAATGAGCAGTTCTTC; cdr3_aa: CASREVRGAGNEQFF